This T cell receptor beta chain was found in a study of CD8 T cells in Susac syndrome. The CDR3 runs to 13 residues. V dropped 5 bases and J dropped 1 base, with 8 bases sitting between them. The germline CDR1 and CDR2 sequences are SGHTA and FQGTGA. The authors reverse transcribed roughly 0.5 to 1 ug RNA with random hexamers. The TCR beta CDR3 was amplified by immunoSEQ multiplex PCR across 54 Vbeta, 13 Jbeta. MiXCR, run by TCRdb on the immunoSEQ multiplex PCR reads, gives a single entry per CDR3 protein. Among about 140,000 distinct CDR3 sequences listed, around 95% were seen once. The authors carried out high-throughput sequencing of TCR beta. They applied it to CD8+ and CD4+ T cells obtained from blood. The multiple sclerosis controls were treatment-naive patients with relapsing-remitting disease that was stable or active.

Sample: CD4+ T cells from PBMCs. This rearrangement joins TRBV7-3 to TRBJ1-1, with D possibly being TRBD1 (6 bases). This receptor was taken from a human donor with multiple sclerosis. The CDR3 DNA follows: TGTGCCAGCAGCGAGGGGGGGAACACTGAAGCTTTCTTT. This gives the protein CASSEGGNTEAFF. Full variable domain (rest looked up from reference TRBV7-3 and TRBJ1-1): GAGVSQTPSNKVTEKGKYVELRCDPISGHTALYWYRQSLGQGPEFLIYFQGTGAADDSGLPNDRFFAVRPEGSVSTLKIQRTERGDSAVYLCASSEGGNTEAFFGQGTRLTVV.